A selection of T cell receptor beta chains follows, all from one sample in a study of lung T cells in sarcoidosis with Löfgren's syndrome. TCRdb reprocessed the reads via MiXCR and lists one record per CDR3 protein. Seen here are 2,000 to 3,000 distinct CDR3 sequences, about 30% observed once, and the top ten hold about 8.7%. The sample comprised CD4+ T cells from PBMCs. The source is a human donor with sarcoidosis (Löfgren's syndrome or another form), or a control subject (not recorded which). Each CDR3 is given with its conserved first and last residue. The D gene is left open where the match is weak. Size values are once, few and many counts, or a class for expanded clones, and some rows have none.

size,J,D,V,DNA,CDR3
large,TRBJ2-1,NA,TRBV28,TGTGCCAGCAGTTTAAACTCAGACAATGAGCAGTTCTTC,CASSLNSDNEQFF
medium-sized,TRBJ2-1,TRBD1,TRBV11-3,TGTGCCAGCAGCTCCCCCGAAACAGGGGGCAATGAGCAGTTCTTC,CASSSPETGGNEQFF
medium-sized,TRBJ2-1,NA,TRBV4-1,TGCGCCAGCAGCCAAGTAGACCTTGGCTTCTCCTCCTACAATGAGCAGTTCTTC,CASSQVDLGFSSYNEQFF
few,TRBJ2-7,NA,TRBV3-1,TGTGCCAGCAGCCAGGACAGAGGAAACGAGCAGTACTTC,CASSQDRGNEQYF
NA,TRBJ1-2,NA,TRBV4-1,TGCGCCAGCAGCCAAGAACTGGGCTTGGCTAACTATGGCTGCACCTTT,CASSQELGLANYGCTF
NA,TRBJ1-3,NA,TRBV3-1,TGTGCCTGCAGCCGAAGGCACGGAAACACCATATATTTT,CACSRRHGNTIYF
NA,TRBJ1-1,TRBD1,TRBV6-2/TRBV6-3,TGTGCCAACAAACGCTTACTCCCAGGGGGCTTCGGCACTGAAGCTTTCTTT,CANKRLLPGGFGTEAFF
medium-sized,TRBJ2-3,NA,TRBV15,TGTGCCACCAGCAGCTACAGGGCCCTCTTGGCGGGGAGTTGGGGTACGCAGTATTTT,CATSSYRALLAGSWGTQYF
NA,TRBJ2-7,NA,TRBV7-6,TGTGCCAGCAGCTTATACCGAGTAGGAGAGCAGTACTTC,CASSLYRVGEQYF
medium-sized,TRBJ2-1,TRBD2,TRBV12-3/TRBV12-4,TGTGCCAGCAGCGCTGGACTAGCGGGAGGCAATGAGCAGTTCTTC,CASSAGLAGGNEQFF